The 27 T cell receptor beta chains reported below all come from one sample, sequenced in a study of early T cells in non-severe SARS-CoV-2 infection. TCRdb reprocessed the 5' RACE reads with MiXCR, giving one entry per CDR3 protein. The sample includes tens of thousands of distinct CDR3 sequences, about an eighth of them seen just once. The sample in question was whole blood, obtained at baseline. The source of these receptors is an adult who was a healthcare worker with PCR-confirmed SARS-CoV-2 infection or an uninfected control (not recorded which).

This clonotype was observed a handful of times. This chain links TRBV5-1 with TRBJ2-5; D gene ambiguous. CDR1 is SGHRS, CDR2 YFSETQ, per germline. Deletions cut 4 bases from V and 4 bases from J, with 14 bases between. The CDR3 loop spans 14 amino acids. The CDR3 DNA is TGCGCCAGCAGCCCCGGCAGCTGGCGAGAGACCCAGTACTTC. Translating it yields CASSPGSWRETQYF.

A few counts support this clonotype. DNA of the CDR3: TGTGCCCTTCCTAGGAAAGGTGGAGAGACCCAGTACTTC. Its translation: CALPRKGGETQYF. The chain carries TRBV21-1 and TRBJ2-5. TRBV21-1 is designated a pseudogene. The CDR3 is 13 residues long.

This rearrangement joins TRBV6-2 or TRBV6-3 to TRBJ2-1; 8 nucleotides agree with TRBD2. Per the germline V gene, CDR1 is MNHEY and CDR2 is SVGEGT. The CDR3 is 15 residues long. The V segment lost 2 bases and the J segment 7 bases; nucleotides outside the gene matches: 7. The CDR3 protein is CASSYLAGLRNEQFF. For the CDR3, the DNA is TGTGCCAGCAGTTACCTAGCGGGCCTTCGGAATGAGCAGTTCTTC.

The chain combines TRBV29-1 with TRBJ2-7; TRBD1 is a possible D gene (6 bases). This CDR3 has 13 residues. Looked up from germline, CDR1 is SQVTM and CDR2 is ANQGSEA. Trimming cost V 6 bases and J 2 bases, with 14 bases left between them. The DNA of the CDR3 is TGCAGCGTCCAACAGGGTAGAACCTACGAGCAGTACTTC. This translates into CSVQQGRTYEQYF.

This chain joins TRBV7-9 and TRBJ1-1; D not resolved. This CDR3 has 15 residues. In germline, CDR1 is SEHNR, CDR2 FQNEAQ (reference sequence). Deletions cut 2 bases from V and 1 base from J, with 11 bases between. The CDR3: CASSLFGSANTEAFF. For the CDR3, the DNA is TGTGCCAGCAGCTTATTCGGCAGCGCGAACACTGAAGCTTTCTTT.

Many counts were recorded for this clonotype. The gene calls are TRBV11-2 and TRBJ2-3; D perhaps matches TRBD2 (5 bases). Per germline, CDR1 SGHAT and CDR2 FQNNGV. V lost 5 bases, J lost 3 bases, and 9 bases lay in between. The CDR3 totals 13 residues. In DNA, the CDR3 is TGTGCCAGCAGCCATGGGAGAACAGATACGCAGTATTTT. As protein: CASSHGRTDTQYF.

In its sample, this clonotype was seen a few times. V gene TRBV29-1 combines with J gene TRBJ2-7; weak D call: TRBD2 (6 bases). Germline lookup yields CDR1 SQVTM and CDR2 ANQGSEA. This CDR3 has 13 amino acids. Trimming removed 3 bases at V and 0 bases at J, with 9 bases between. Here the CDR3 reads CSVDGGNSYEQYF. The CDR3 DNA reads as TGCAGCGTTGATGGCGGGAACTCCTACGAGCAGTACTTC.

The rearrangement links TRBV10-3 to TRBJ1-1, with 9 bases aligning to TRBD1. This CDR3 has 12 residues. The J segment lost 7 bases and the V segment lost 8 bases, leaving 5 bases of the junction unmatched. CDR1 and CDR2 (germline): ENHRY, SYGVKD. In DNA, the CDR3 is TGTGCCATCTCACAGGGGGCGATTGAAGCTTTCTTT. Amino acids: CAISQGAIEAFF.

This clonotype was counted ten times or more. The chain employs TRBV30 and TRBJ1-2, with a weak D call TRBD1 (6 bases). V was pared by 3 bases and J by 4 bases, with 15 bases between. Per germline, CDR1 GTSNPN and CDR2 SVGIG (reference sequence). This CDR3 contains 14 residues. CDR3: CAWRPKGDPYGYTF. Written as DNA, the CDR3 is TGTGCCTGGAGACCGAAGGGGGATCCCTATGGCTACACCTTC.

This clonotype occurred many times. V and J are TRBV3-1 and TRBJ2-7, with 9 bases aligning to TRBD1. The CDR3 contains 15 residues. Germline V gives CDR1 LGHDT, CDR2 YNNKEL (reference sequence). V gave up 1 base and J gave up 2 bases; unmatched junction bases: 3. The CDR3 here is CASSQAGTGTYEQYF. For the CDR3, the DNA is TGTGCCAGCAGCCAAGCCGGGACAGGGACCTACGAGCAGTACTTC.

This chain uses TRBV30 with TRBJ2-3, with 10 bases fitting TRBD1. The CDR3 is made up of 16 amino acids. J was trimmed by 3 bases and V by 1 base; bases with no gene match: 7. The germline V gene encodes CDR1 GTSNPN and CDR2 SVGIG (reference sequence). The CDR3 sequence: CAWSETDRGETDTQYF. The DNA for the CDR3 is TGTGCCTGGAGTGAAACGGACAGGGGGGAGACAGATACGCAGTATTTT.

This clonotype was recorded a few times. The V and J genes are TRBV19 and TRBJ2-3, with 11 bases fitting TRBD2. Germline CDR1 and CDR2: LNHDA and SQIVND (reference sequence). The trim removed 8 bases at V and 0 bases at J, leaving 1 base unmatched. The CDR3 runs 14 residues. The CDR3 DNA reads TGTGCCAGTGGGACTAGCGGTAGCACAGATACGCAGTATTTT. Its translation is CASGTSGSTDTQYF.

This clonotype has just a few counts. This CDR3 reads CASSLGGGRGHTDTQYF. The DNA of the CDR3 is TGCGCCAGCAGCTTGGGCGGCGGCAGGGGGCACACAGATACGCAGTATTTT. The rearrangement links TRBV5-1 to TRBJ2-3; 8 positions match TRBD1. After removal of 0 bases from V and 2 bases from J, the junction contained 8 bases not matched to a gene. Germline CDR1 is SGHRS and CDR2 is YFSETQ. This CDR3 comprises 17 residues.

This clonotype appeared a few times. This chain joins TRBV6-6 and TRBJ2-6; 10 bases line up with TRBD1. V was clipped by 7 bases and J by 1 base; unmatched bases: 7. This CDR3 is 17 amino acids long. From germline, CDR1 is MNHNY and CDR2 SVGAGI (reference sequence). The CDR3 DNA is TGTGCCAGCAACCCCCGGGACAGGGGATCTGGGGCCAACGTCCTGACTTTC. This encodes CASNPRDRGSGANVLTF.

The table lists this clonotype with many counts. The chain is built from TRBV6-6 and TRBJ1-2; D call uncertain. The CDR3 sequence is 13 residues long. Per the germline V gene, CDR1 is MNHNY and CDR2 is SVGAGI (reference sequence). Deletions cut 5 bases from V and 2 bases from J, with 9 bases between. The CDR3 reads CASSPDKNYGYTF. The DNA for the CDR3 is TGTGCCAGCAGTCCAGACAAAAACTATGGCTACACCTTC.

The genes are TRBV11-2 and TRBJ2-7; TRBD1 is a possible D gene (5 bases). Between the trimmed V and J ends, which lost 7 bases and 1 base, there was a span of 17 bases. The CDR3 consists of 15 residues. The germline CDR1 and CDR2 sequences are SGHAT and FQNNGV. The CDR3 coding sequence is TGTGCCAGCACCCCCCAAGGGGTAGGATCCTACGAGCAGTACTTC. It specifies CASTPQGVGSYEQYF.

This clonotype was seen many times. The chain combines TRBV7-2 with TRBJ2-1; D is ambiguous. Germline CDR1 and CDR2: SGHTA and FQGNSA. V was pared by 5 bases and J by 9 bases, with 17 bases between. This CDR3 has 14 amino acids. The CDR3 spells CASSHFTILSEQFF. Here the CDR3 DNA reads TGTGCCAGCAGCCATTTTACGATACTTAGTGAGCAGTTCTTC.

J is TRBJ2-1 and V is TRBV10-1; TRBD1 agrees at 9 bases. The V and J ends lost 6 bases and 7 bases, in that order; junction bases with no gene match: 4. Looked up from germline, CDR1 is WNHNN and CDR2 is SYGVQD (reference sequence). This CDR3 has 13 amino acids. Here the CDR3 DNA reads TGCGCCAGCAGAATGGGACAGGGTAATGAGCAGTTCTTC. The encoded protein is CASRMGQGNEQFF.

This clonotype was detected ten times or more. This chain links TRBV6-2 or TRBV6-3 with TRBJ2-7; 13 nucleotides match TRBD2. Germline V gene data show CDR1 as MNHEY and CDR2 as SVGEGT. This CDR3 spans 18 amino acids. The junction had 16 bases not matched to a gene; V was cut back by 6 bases and J by 5 bases. The chain's CDR3 is CASRPLTSGRPGVHEQYF. DNA for the CDR3: TGTGCCAGCAGGCCCCTGACTAGCGGGAGGCCCGGGGTCCACGAGCAGTACTTC.

J is TRBJ2-4 and V is TRBV10-3; 11 bases are shared with TRBD2. Germline values: CDR1 ENHRY, CDR2 SYGVKD. V shed 0 bases and J 1 base; nucleotides not matched to a gene: 2. The length of the CDR3 is 17 residues. CDR3 DNA sequence: TGTGCCATCAGTGAGTCGGCTAGCGGGGGGGCCAAAAACATTCAGTACTTC. It specifies CAISESASGGAKNIQYF.

The sample holds many counts of this clonotype. The V and J genes are TRBV6-5 and TRBJ2-7; D is perhaps TRBD1 (6 bases). Germline V CDR1 and CDR2: MNHEY, SVGAGI. V was shortened by 6 bases and J by 0 bases, with 15 bases between the two germline ends. The CDR3 consists of 15 residues. The DNA of the CDR3 is TGTGCCAGCAGGACACCAGGGGCCAACTCCTACGAGCAGTACTTC. Its protein product is CASRTPGANSYEQYF.

The chain has TRBV27 and TRBJ1-2, with 8 bases identical to TRBD1. Trimming at V came to 6 bases and at J to 5 bases, leaving 2 bases not matched to a gene. Germline values: CDR1 MNHEY, CDR2 SMNVEV (reference sequence). The CDR3 runs to 12 residues. The CDR3 loop reads CASSTGGYGYTF. For the CDR3, the DNA is TGTGCCAGCAGCACAGGGGGGTATGGCTACACCTTC.

The chain has TRBV12-3 or TRBV12-4 and TRBJ2-7; D perhaps matches TRBD1 (5 bases). The V end was cut by 5 bases, the J end by 6 bases, with 14 bases between. CDR3 length equals 13 residues. CDR3: CASSARQSGEQYF. Here the CDR3 DNA reads TGTGCCAGCAGTGCCCGACAGTCTGGCGAGCAGTACTTC.

The rearrangement links TRBV6-7 to TRBJ1-4; 9 bases match TRBD1. TRBV6-7 is placed among ORFs of uncertain function. Trimming removed 7 bases from V and 7 bases from J; junction bases left unmatched: 7. The CDR3 loop spans 14 amino acids. The CDR3 DNA follows: TGTGCCAGCACCTTACAGGGGGCGATTGAAAAACTGTTTTTT. It codes for CASTLQGAIEKLFF.

DNA of the CDR3: TGTGCCTGGAACAGTGCAACTATCCGCACCGGGGAGCTGTTTTTT. Its translation is CAWNSATIRTGELFF. V gene TRBV30 combines with J gene TRBJ2-2; D uncertain. CDR1 GTSNPN and CDR2 SVGIG come from the germline V gene (reference sequence). The CDR3 covers 15 residues. Trimming took 4 bases from V and 4 from J, leaving 16 bases between them.

This clonotype was seen repeatedly, ten times or more. The chain has TRBV12-5 and TRBJ1-2; TRBD1 is a possible D gene (6 bases). There are 14 residues in the CDR3. V gave up 5 bases and J gave up 8 bases, with 18 bases separating them. From germline, CDR1 is LGHNT and CDR2 FRNRAP. The CDR3 loop is CASGPAEGGQGYTF. The CDR3, as DNA: TGTGCTAGTGGTCCTGCCGAGGGCGGACAGGGCTACACCTTC.

This clonotype was counted a few times. The rearrangement links TRBV12-3 or TRBV12-4 to TRBJ2-2, with 12 bases identical to TRBD2. This CDR3 comprises 14 residues. V shed 6 bases and J 6 bases; nucleotides not matched to a gene: 2. Written as DNA, the CDR3 is TGTGCCAGCAGACTAGCGGGGGGCTCCGGGGAGCTGTTTTTT. Amino acid sequence: CASRLAGGSGELFF.